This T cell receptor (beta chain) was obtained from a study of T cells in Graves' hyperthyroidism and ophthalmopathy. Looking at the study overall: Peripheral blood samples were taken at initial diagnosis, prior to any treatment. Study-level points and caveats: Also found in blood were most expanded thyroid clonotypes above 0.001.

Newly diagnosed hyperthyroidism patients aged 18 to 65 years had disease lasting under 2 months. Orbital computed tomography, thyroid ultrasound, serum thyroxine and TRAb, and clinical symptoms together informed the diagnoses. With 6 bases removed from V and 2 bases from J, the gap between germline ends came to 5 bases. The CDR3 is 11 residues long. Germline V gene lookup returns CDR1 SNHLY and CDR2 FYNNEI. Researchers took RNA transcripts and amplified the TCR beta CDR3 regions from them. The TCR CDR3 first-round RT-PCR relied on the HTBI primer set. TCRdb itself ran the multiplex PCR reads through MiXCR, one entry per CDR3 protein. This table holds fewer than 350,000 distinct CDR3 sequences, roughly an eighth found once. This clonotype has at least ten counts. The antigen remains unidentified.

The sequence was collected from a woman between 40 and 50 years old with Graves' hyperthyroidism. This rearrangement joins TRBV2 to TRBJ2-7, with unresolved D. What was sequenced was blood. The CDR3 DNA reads TGTGCCAGCAGCCAGCCCTACGAGCAGTACTTC. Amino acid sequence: CASSQPYEQYF.